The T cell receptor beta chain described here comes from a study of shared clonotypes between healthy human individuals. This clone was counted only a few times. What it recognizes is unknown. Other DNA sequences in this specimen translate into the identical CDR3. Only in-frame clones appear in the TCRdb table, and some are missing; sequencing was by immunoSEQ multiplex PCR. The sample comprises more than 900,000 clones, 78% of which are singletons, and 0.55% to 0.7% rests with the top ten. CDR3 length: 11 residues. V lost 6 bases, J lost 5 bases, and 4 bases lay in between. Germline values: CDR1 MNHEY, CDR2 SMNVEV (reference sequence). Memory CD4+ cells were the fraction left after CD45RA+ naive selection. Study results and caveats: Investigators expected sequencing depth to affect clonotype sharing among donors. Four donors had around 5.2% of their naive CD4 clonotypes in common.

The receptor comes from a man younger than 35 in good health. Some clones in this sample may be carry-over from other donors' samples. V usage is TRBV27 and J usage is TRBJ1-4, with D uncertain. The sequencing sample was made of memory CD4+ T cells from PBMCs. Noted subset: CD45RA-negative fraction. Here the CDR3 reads CASRLNEKLFF. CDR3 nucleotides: TGTGCCAGCAGATTAAATGAAAAACTGTTTTTT.